The rows below give T cell receptor beta chains drawn from one sample of a study of T cells after posttransplantation cyclophosphamide. The protocol was immunoSEQ multiplex PCR, while the TCRdb copy is restricted to in-frame clones and leaves out a portion. The table has 11,000 to 15,000 clones, about four fifths seen once. Source material: memory CD4+ T cells sorted from PBMCs. The receptors were gathered from a man between 50 and 59 years old. Both conserved end residues are part of each CDR3. D genes are given only for firm matches.

D	V	J	CDR3
.	TRBV5-1	TRBJ1-2	CASSLGQAWGYTF
.	TRBV28	TRBJ1-1	CASRLLNTEAFF
.	TRBV7-8	TRBJ2-5	CASSRSRVSGETQYF
.	TRBV5-5	TRBJ2-7	CASSPRQAHYEQYF
TRBD1	TRBV30	TRBJ1-5	CAWRRFGTGSLQPQHF
TRBD1	TRBV30	TRBJ1-4	CAWSVPGQGGQKLFF
.	TRBV7-8	TRBJ1-5	CASSKQGLGQPQHF
.	TRBV30	TRBJ1-2	CAWSKGLGGYTF
.	TRBV19	TRBJ1-2	CASRETGVYGYTF
TRBD1	TRBV2	TRBJ1-5	CASSDTGDGYQPQHF
TRBD2	TRBV9	TRBJ2-1	CASSVLAGGPRNEQFF
TRBD2	TRBV19	TRBJ2-7	CASSSGKGYEQYF
.	TRBV5-4	TRBJ1-1	CASSHPKSEAFF
.	TRBV19	TRBJ1-5	CASSMSIGGRGSNQPQHF
.	TRBV5-6	TRBJ2-1	CASSWMRAASSYNEQFF
.	TRBV7-2	TRBJ1-6	CASSFRPGRNSPLHF
TRBD2	TRBV7-7	TRBJ2-1	CASSVDTSGHNEQFF
TRBD2	TRBV5-1	TRBJ2-3	CASSLSGGTITQYF
.	TRBV14	TRBJ2-5	CASSQDKAIGRGPAWVAQYF
.	TRBV5-6	TRBJ2-7	CASSLVSSNEQYF
TRBD2	TRBV27	TRBJ2-7	CASSLHSGSYEQYF
TRBD1	TRBV29-1	TRBJ1-2	CSVPDRGLWGYTF
TRBD1	TRBV6-6	TRBJ1-1	CASRTGTANLNTEAFF
.	TRBV7-8	TRBJ2-7	CASSLDYYEQYF
.	TRBV4-2	TRBJ1-2	CASSQGTANYGYTF
.	TRBV14	TRBJ1-4	CASSPLGVREKLFF
.	TRBV11-3	TRBJ1-4	CASSLAWTENEKLFF
TRBD1	TRBV5-5	TRBJ2-7	CASSLAGTGFYEQYF
.	TRBV4-1	TRBJ1-2	CASSQGDWMNYGYTF
TRBD1	TRBV6-1	TRBJ2-1	CASRGQRSSYNEQFF
.	TRBV7-2	TRBJ1-5	CASSSRVNQPQHF
.	TRBV7-2	TRBJ2-1	CASSLAAGYSDYNEQFF
.	TRBV11-3	TRBJ2-5	CASGSPGVQETQYF
.	TRBV28	TRBJ2-7	CASREATRTEQYF
.	TRBV7-2	TRBJ2-7	CASSSRVSSYEQYF
TRBD2	TRBV27	TRBJ2-2	CASRVAGEDTGELFF